Shown below are 29 T cell receptor beta chains from a single sample sequenced in a study of OX40 agonist ivuxolimab in advanced cancers. Using immunoSEQ multiplex PCR, the repertoire was profiled, and TCRdb retains in-frame clones only, with some absent. The sample gives about 45,000 clones, just over 90% of which show up once; 15% to 20% is in the top ten. This specimen consisted of CD4+ or CD8+ T cells sorted from blood, obtained in a trial of the OX40 agonist ivuxolimab. The receptors shown here come from an adult with an advanced solid tumor such as melanoma, head and neck, liver or kidney cancer.

The CDR3 DNA reads TGTGCCAGCAGCTTGTGGAGGGGGAACACTGAAGCTTTCTTT. The encoded protein is CASSLWRGNTEAFF. The chain couples TRBV11-2 to TRBJ1-1; D might be TRBD1 (5 bases). Germline CDR1 and CDR2: SGHAT and FQNNGV. The CDR3 consists of 14 residues. Trimming shortened V by 3 bases and J by 1 base, and 9 bases separated the two germline ends.

The J gene is TRBJ2-5, the V gene TRBV2; no clear D gene. V was trimmed by 4 bases and J by 5 bases, leaving 8 bases between them. Germline V gives CDR1 SNHLY, CDR2 FYNNEI. The CDR3 runs to 12 residues. Written as DNA, the CDR3 is TGTGCCAGCAGTGGCCAGAGCGAGACCCAGTACTTC. Protein product: CASSGQSETQYF.

The gene calls are TRBV27 and TRBJ2-7; D is tentatively TRBD1 or TRBD2 (6 bases each). Germline V gene data show CDR1 as MNHEY and CDR2 as SMNVEV (reference sequence). V lost 7 bases and J lost 2, with 15 bases in between. This CDR3 comprises 14 residues. The CDR3 nucleotides are TGTGCCAGCATGAAGGGGGGTTCGACCTACGAGCAGTACTTC. Its translation: CASMKGGSTYEQYF.

This chain uses TRBV19 with TRBJ2-1; the D is unclear. This CDR3 has 14 amino acids. Germline V lookup: CDR1 LNHDA, CDR2 SQIVND (reference sequence). Trimming left V 3 bases short and J 6 bases short, with 12 bases between. DNA of the CDR3: TGTGCCAGTAGTATTTTGTCAGGAGTCAATGAGCAGTTCTTC. It encodes CASSILSGVNEQFF. Combining the CDR3 with reference TRBV19 and TRBJ2-1 gives the whole variable domain DGGITQSPKYLFRKEGQNVTLSCEQNLNHDAMYWYRQDPGQGLRLIYYSQIVNDFQKGDIAEGYSVSREKKESFPLTVTSAQKNPTAFYLCASSILSGVNEQFFGPGTRLTVL.

This chain uses TRBV19 with TRBJ1-6, with a tentative D call TRBD1 (6 bases). CDR1 and CDR2 from the germline V gene are LNHDA and SQIVND (reference sequence). The CDR3 is 13 amino acids. V was trimmed by 9 bases and J by 7 bases, leaving 13 bases between them. The CDR3, as DNA: TGTGCCAGCTCCACAGGGACCAATTCACCCCTCCACTTT. Protein: CASSTGTNSPLHF.

This clone was seen a few times. The chain uses TRBV7-9 and TRBJ1-5; D may be TRBD1 (6 bases). Trimming stripped 1 base from V and 7 bases from J, with 14 bases between. Germline assignment: CDR1 SEHNR and CDR2 FQNEAQ (reference sequence). The CDR3 sequence is 15 residues long. The CDR3 nucleotides read TGTGCCAGCAGCTTAGAGACAGGAGGGAGGCAGCCCCAGCATTTT. Protein: CASSLETGGRQPQHF.

The rearrangement links TRBV21-1 to TRBJ1-2; the table's TRBD1 call for D was not verified on the DNA. TRBV21-1 is a known pseudogene. CDR3 length: 15 amino acids. CDR3 nucleotides: TGTGCCAGCAGCAAAGGAAGAGGGGGCACCTATGGCTACACCTTC. Its translation is CASSKGRGGTYGYTF.

The genes are TRBV27 and TRBJ2-1, with D maybe TRBD2 (6 bases). The V end was cut by 1 base, the J end by 6 bases, with 16 bases between. CDR1 and CDR2 from the germline V gene are MNHEY and SMNVEV (reference sequence). This CDR3 is 16 amino acids long. The CDR3: CASSLLGGALPNEQFF. The CDR3 nucleotides are TGTGCCAGCAGTTTATTAGGCGGGGCGTTACCCAATGAGCAGTTCTTC.

This clone was seen once. This sequence joins TRBV5-1 and TRBJ1-6; weak D call: TRBD1 (5 bases). V shed 7 bases and J shed 5 bases, with 10 bases lying between them. CDR1 is SGHRS and CDR2 is YFSETQ in the germline V gene. The CDR3 totals 13 residues. This chain's CDR3 is CASYTGDNSPLHF. DNA of the CDR3: TGCGCCAGCTACACAGGTGATAATTCACCCCTCCACTTT.

V and J are TRBV7-9 and TRBJ2-3; 9 bases map to TRBD2. The V gene's germline CDR1 is SEHNR and CDR2 FQNEAQ (reference sequence). Germline trimming cut 4 bases from V and 5 bases from J; bases unmatched to any gene: 4. This CDR3 comprises 14 residues. This CDR3 reads CASSSLAGVDTQYF. The CDR3 DNA reads TGTGCCAGCAGCTCCTTAGCGGGGGTAGATACGCAGTATTTT.

The rearrangement links TRBV5-8 to TRBJ2-5, with D perhaps matching TRBD1 or TRBD2 (5 bases each). The ends were cut back, 0 bases at V and 2 bases at J, with 14 bases in the middle. The CDR3 has 16 residues. Germline-derived CDR1 and CDR2 are SGHTS and YDEGEE. For the CDR3, the DNA is TGTGCCAGCAGCTTGGCAGGGACGGGACCGCAAGAGACCCAGTACTTC. Protein product: CASSLAGTGPQETQYF.

This chain connects TRBV5-1 to TRBJ2-2; the D gene is possibly TRBD1 (5 bases). V was clipped by 9 bases and J by 1 base, with 10 bases between them. The CDR3 length is 13 residues. From germline, CDR1 is SGHRS and CDR2 YFSETQ. CDR3 DNA: TGCGCCACCTGGGGCGAGAACACCGGGGAGCTGTTTTTT. This sequence encodes CATWGENTGELFF.

V gene TRBV5-3 combines with J gene TRBJ2-3; TRBD2 agrees at 8 bases. TRBV5-3 is an ORF; its function is uncertain. This CDR3 region has 16 residues. V lost 5 bases to trimming and J lost 0 bases; unmatched junction nucleotides: 8. This CDR3 is CARSFKASGSTDTQYF. The CDR3 nucleotides read TGTGCCAGAAGTTTTAAGGCTAGCGGGAGCACAGATACGCAGTATTTT.

V is TRBV4-1 and J is TRBJ2-3, with TRBD1 as a possible D gene (6 bases). Germline CDR1 reads MGHRA; CDR2 reads YSYEKL. The CDR3 covers 15 residues. Trimming took off 3 bases at V and 6 bases at J, with 16 bases between the two ends. The CDR3 spells CASSHNLQGPDTQYF. In DNA form, the CDR3 reads TGCGCCAGCAGCCATAACCTACAGGGCCCCGATACGCAGTATTTT.

The rearrangement links TRBV5-4 to TRBJ1-2, with 8 bases fitting TRBD1. V shed 4 bases, J shed 6 bases, and the junction held 14 bases outside the gene matches. This CDR3 contains 16 residues. Germline CDR1 and CDR2: SGHNT and YYREEE (reference sequence). The CDR3 region has the DNA TGTGCCAGCAGCAACCTACAGGGGGTCTTTGACCATGGCTACACCTTC. Translating it yields CASSNLQGVFDHGYTF.

The chain recombines TRBV6-4 with TRBJ1-2; D may be TRBD1 (5 bases). The germline V gene encodes CDR1 MRHNA and CDR2 SNTAGT. The CDR3 sequence is 12 residues long. Trimming removed 1 base from V and 7 bases from J, with 7 bases in between. The CDR3 is CASSDWQGGYTF. The CDR3 nucleotides read TGTGCCAGCAGTGACTGGCAGGGTGGCTACACCTTC.

This chain connects TRBV4-1 to TRBJ2-3; D unclear. The V gene's germline CDR1 is MGHRA and CDR2 YSYEKL. This CDR3 comprises 12 residues. V was trimmed by 1 base and J by 6 bases, leaving 5 bases between them. The CDR3 DNA is TGCGCCAGCAGCCAAGCTTCGGATACGCAGTATTTT. This translates into CASSQASDTQYF.

The CDR3 is CASSTTGGYEQYF. In DNA, the CDR3 is TGTGCCAGCAGCACGACAGGGGGCTACGAGCAGTACTTC. This chain links TRBV28 with TRBJ2-7; 9 bases are a match to TRBD1. CDR1 MDHEN and CDR2 SYDVKM come from the germline V gene. The CDR3 covers 13 residues. J gave up 3 bases and V 6 bases, and 3 bases lay outside the gene matches.

The rearrangement uses TRBV6-1 and TRBJ1-1, with D possibly TRBD1 on 5 matching bases. CDR3 length: 13 amino acids. Germline CDR1 reads MNHNS; CDR2 reads SASEGT. The V end lost 7 bases, the J end lost 3 bases, and 12 bases lay between the germline ends. CDR3 nucleotide sequence: TGTGCCAGCACTCCATGGGGGGACACTGAAGCTTTCTTT. Its translation is CASTPWGDTEAFF.

The chain is built from TRBV30 and TRBJ2-5, with D unresolved. V lost 0 bases, J lost 3 bases, and 11 bases lay in between. Germline lookup yields CDR1 GTSNPN and CDR2 SVGIG (reference sequence). This CDR3 has 14 residues. This CDR3 is CAWSVVTREETQYF. The CDR3 DNA reads as TGTGCCTGGAGTGTCGTTACAAGAGAAGAGACCCAGTACTTC.

The chain links TRBV7-8 to TRBJ2-1; 7 bases line up with TRBD2. CDR3 length equals 15 residues. Per germline, CDR1 SGHVS and CDR2 FQNEAQ. J was trimmed by 8 bases and V by 5 bases; bases with no gene match: 12. The CDR3 nucleotides read TGTGCCAGCAGCCTCAGCGGGACTACTGCCCATGAGCAGTTCTTC. Amino acids: CASSLSGTTAHEQFF.

This chain uses TRBV11-1 with TRBJ2-7; D unresolved. Per the germline V gene, CDR1 is SGHAT and CDR2 is FQDESV (reference sequence). Trimming shortened V by 5 bases and J by 0 bases, and 11 bases separated the two germline ends. This CDR3 region has 14 residues. This chain's CDR3 is CASSVDLGSYEQYF. The CDR3 region has the DNA TGTGCCAGCAGCGTCGACCTGGGCTCCTACGAGCAGTACTTC.

This sequence joins TRBV27 and TRBJ2-1; 8 bases map to TRBD1. The CDR3 runs to 15 residues. Germline CDR1 and CDR2: MNHEY and SMNVEV (reference sequence). With 6 bases clipped from V and 3 bases from J, the junction kept 7 bases outside the gene matches. This chain's CDR3 is CASSSGTGIYNEQFF. The CDR3, as DNA: TGTGCCAGCAGCTCCGGGACAGGTATCTACAATGAGCAGTTCTTC.

The chain uses TRBV6-1 and TRBJ2-7; no reliable D call. Trimming shortened V by 0 bases and J by 1 base, and 10 bases separated the two germline ends. This CDR3 has 15 amino acids. Germline CDR1 is MNHNS and CDR2 is SASEGT. The CDR3 DNA reads as TGTGCCAGCAGTGAAGCGTGGTCAAAATCCTACGAGCAGTACTTC. It specifies CASSEAWSKSYEQYF.

The chain uses TRBV14 and TRBJ1-4, with D possibly TRBD1 on 5 matching bases. CDR3 length equals 15 residues. Trimming took off 4 bases at V and 3 bases at J, with 12 bases between the two ends. Per the germline V gene, CDR1 is SGHDN and CDR2 is FVKESK. The CDR3 sequence: CASSPRGGANEKLFF. DNA of the CDR3: TGTGCCAGCAGCCCCCGTGGGGGGGCTAATGAAAAACTGTTTTTT.

The chain carries TRBV2 and TRBJ1-3, with D uncertain. CDR1 is SNHLY, CDR2 FYNNEI, per germline. The CDR3 spans 18 residues. V shed 7 bases and J shed 2 bases, with 24 bases lying between them. The CDR3 nucleotides read TGTGCCAGCACCCAGACGACCCGAAAACTAGTAGCTGGAAACACCATATATTTT. It is translated as CASTQTTRKLVAGNTIYF. The full variable domain, in which reference TRBV2 and TRBJ1-3 provide the parts outside the CDR3, is EPEVTQTPSHQVTQMGQEVILRCVPISNHLYFYWYRQILGQKVEFLVSFYNNEISEKSEIFDDQFSVERPDGSNFTLKIRSTKLEDSAMYFCASTQTTRKLVAGNTIYFGEGSWLTVV.

This chain's CDR3 is CASSSDRAEAFF. The CDR3 bases are TGCGCCAGCAGCTCAGACAGGGCTGAAGCTTTCTTT. J is TRBJ1-1 and V is TRBV5-1, with 7 bases aligning to TRBD1. With V trimmed by 3 bases and J by 6 bases, 2 bases remained unmatched. The CDR3 length is 12 residues. Germline loops: CDR1 SGHRS, CDR2 YFSETQ.

This clone appeared once. The CDR3 region has the DNA TGTGCCAGCAGCCCCATAGGCGAGCAGTACTTC. Protein: CASSPIGEQYF. The chain recombines TRBV11-3 with TRBJ2-7; D call uncertain. With 5 bases removed from V and 6 bases from J, the gap between germline ends came to 8 bases. Germline values: CDR1 SGHNT, CDR2 YENEEA. This CDR3 is 11 amino acids long.

The V gene is TRBV30, the J gene TRBJ2-1, with 7 bases identical to TRBD2. Looked up from germline, CDR1 is GTSNPN and CDR2 is SVGIG (reference sequence). Trimming removed 7 bases from V and 2 bases from J; junction bases left unmatched: 8. The CDR3 has 14 amino acids. The CDR3 protein is CASRGSDPYNEQFF. CDR3 coding DNA: TGTGCCTCGCGGGGGAGCGACCCCTACAATGAGCAGTTCTTC.